Presented here are 8 T cell receptor beta chains from one specimen sequenced in a study of graft-versus-host responses after intestinal transplantation. These receptors have no identified antigens. Data came from immunoSEQ multiplex PCR; TCRdb stores just in-frame clones and leaves some out. The table has 96,000 or so clones, about 94% seen once. Source: unstimulated CD4+ T cells sorted from spleen or lymph node cells, taken before intestinal transplant. The receptors originated from a human donor who received an intestinal transplant.

The J gene is TRBJ2-2, the V gene TRBV30; 7 nucleotides match TRBD1. Per the germline V gene, CDR1 is GTSNPN and CDR2 is SVGIG (reference sequence). This CDR3 comprises 13 residues. Trimming removed 2 bases from V and 6 bases from J; junction bases left unmatched: 3. CDR3 sequence reads: CAWSLTGAGELFF. CDR3 in DNA: TGTGCCTGGAGTTTAACAGGGGCCGGGGAGCTGTTTTTT. Using reference TRBV30 and TRBJ2-2 for the parts outside the CDR3, the full variable domain is SQTIHQWPATLVQPVGSPLSLECTVEGTSNPNLYWYRQAAGRGLQLLFYSVGIGQISSEVPQNLSASRPQDRQFILSSKKLLLSDSGFYLCAWSLTGAGELFFGEGSRLTVL.

J is TRBJ2-1 and V is TRBV28; TRBD2 agrees at 13 bases. Germline loops: CDR1 MDHEN, CDR2 SYDVKM. The CDR3 totals 16 residues. V trimming: 6 bases; J trimming: 6 bases; junction bases outside the gene matches: 8. CDR3 region: CASSNPWTSGSNEQFF. In nucleotides, the CDR3 is TGTGCCAGCAGCAATCCCTGGACTAGCGGGAGCAATGAGCAGTTCTTC.

The chain links TRBV15 to TRBJ2-7, with a possible D match to TRBD1 (5 bases). V shed 0 bases and J shed 6 bases, with 12 bases lying between them. Germline CDR1 LNHNV, CDR2 YYDKDF (reference sequence). The CDR3 has 14 residues. Here the CDR3 DNA reads TGTGCCACCAGCAGAGATGGGCAGGGTCGCGAGCAGTACTTC. Its protein product is CATSRDGQGREQYF.

This clone came up once. V is TRBV15 and J is TRBJ2-2; 16 positions agree with TRBD2. With V trimmed by 5 bases and J by 7 bases, 19 bases remained unmatched. Germline V lookup: CDR1 LNHNV, CDR2 YYDKDF (reference sequence). The CDR3 totals 21 residues. CDR3 bases: TGTGCCACCAGCCCACGTCCCGGGACTAGCGGGAGGGGCCCTTTATACGGGGAGCTGTTTTTT. It yields the protein CATSPRPGTSGRGPLYGELFF.

The V and J genes are TRBV6-1 and TRBJ1-5; a weak D match, TRBD1 (5 bases). Trimming stripped 1 base from V and 4 bases from J, with 11 bases between. CDR1 is MNHNS, CDR2 SASEGT, per germline. There are 15 residues in the CDR3. The CDR3 DNA reads TGTGCCAGCAGTGAAGTGAAGACAGCTAATCAGCCCCAGCATTTT. Amino acids: CASSEVKTANQPQHF.

The chain recombines TRBV7-9 with TRBJ2-2, with D maybe TRBD1 (5 bases). Between the trimmed V and J ends, which lost 2 bases and 4 bases, there was a span of 8 bases. This CDR3 comprises 14 residues. Germline assignment: CDR1 SEHNR and CDR2 FQNEAQ (reference sequence). CDR3 amino acids: CASSLMQGTGELFF. Written as DNA, the CDR3 is TGTGCCAGCAGCTTAATGCAGGGCACCGGGGAGCTGTTTTTT. Full variable domain (missing parts from reference TRBV7-9 and TRBJ2-2): DTGVSQNPRHKITKRGQNVTFRCDPISEHNRLYWYRQTLGQGPEFLTYFQNEAQLEKSRLLSDRFSAERPKGSFSTLEIQRTEQGDSAMYLCASSLMQGTGELFFGEGSRLTVL.

CDR3 region: CASSKQGNQPQHF. Written as DNA, the CDR3 is TGTGCCAGCTCTAAACAGGGAAATCAGCCCCAGCATTTT. This chain uses TRBV18 with TRBJ1-5, with D perhaps TRBD1 (6 bases). V lost 6 bases, J lost 4 bases, and 10 bases lay in between. The length of the CDR3 is 13 residues. Germline CDR1 and CDR2: KGHSH and LQKENI. The variable domain in full, completed from reference TRBV18 and TRBJ1-5, reads NAGVMQNPRHLVRRRGQEARLRCSPMKGHSHVYWYRQLPEEGLKFMVYLQKENIIDESGMPKERFSAEFPKEGPSILRIQQVVRGDSAAYFCASSKQGNQPQHFGDGTRLSIL.

The chain links TRBV30 to TRBJ2-3; 12 bases agree with TRBD2. V lost 5 bases to trimming and J lost 6 bases; unmatched junction nucleotides: 12. CDR1 is GTSNPN and CDR2 is SVGIG in the germline V gene (reference sequence). The CDR3 is 16 residues long. The CDR3 nucleotides are TGTGCCTGGCGTAATCATGGGACTAGCGGGTGGGATACGCAGTATTTT. Its protein is CAWRNHGTSGWDTQYF.